This TCR beta chain comes out of a study of human T cells and chemical hapten exposure. Time point in this sample: healthy volunteer bleed at 6 weeks. Unfractionated whole blood yielded the extracted total RNA. The CDR3 length is 13 residues. Looked up from germline, CDR1 is MNHNY and CDR2 is SVGAGI (reference sequence). V lost 7 bases to trimming and J lost 6 bases; unmatched junction nucleotides: 7. How the authors handled the data: Counting gave a median of around 100,000 TCRs per sample, with values ranging from 23,224 to 690,600. Using its own MiXCR run on the RACE reads, TCRdb lists one record per CDR3 protein. The V and J calls come from TCRdb's annotation, not from the publication. The data contain 65,000 to 80,000 distinct CDR3 sequences, roughly 8.7% of them singletons.

This TCR was recovered from a male donor in good health. Some clones in this sample may be carry-over from other donors' samples. The sequencing sample was made of whole blood. The chain is built from TRBV6-6 and TRBJ2-7, with 9 bases aligning to TRBD2. CDR3 bases: TGTGCCAGCACGCGGCGGGAGGGCCTCGAGCAGTACTTC. Residues: CASTRREGLEQYF.